This entry concerns a single T cell receptor (beta chain). This sample was taken from a study of blood T cell repertoires in COVID-19. Study context: PBMCs, B-cell-depleted T cells, or T cells provided the cDNA or gDNA that made up the material.

As processed by the authors: For nucleated cells, counts were estimated from reference gene primer amplification. Profiling relied on immunoSEQ multiplex PCR, and the TCRdb table lists in-frame clones only, not all of them. For V, J and clone size, that table is used; D and trimming come from the DNA. Of some 62,000 clones listed, 65% to 80% are singletons. CDR1 and CDR2 (germline): SGHRS, YFSETQ. The CDR3 covers 13 residues. The J segment lost 4 bases and the V segment lost 5 bases, leaving 2 bases of the junction unmatched. This TCR derives from an elderly woman with active or convalescent COVID-19. Material: peripheral blood. The V gene is TRBV5-1, the J gene TRBJ1-4; 7 positions agree with TRBD1. CDR3 nucleotide sequence: TGCGCCAGCAGAAGGGGGCTTAATGAAAAACTGTTTTTT. Its translation is CASRRGLNEKLFF. The variable domain in full, completed from reference TRBV5-1 and TRBJ1-4, reads KAGVTQTPRYLIKTRGQQVTLSCSPISGHRSVSWYQQTPGQGLQFLFEYFSETQRNKGNFPGRFSGRQFSNSRSEMNVSTLELGDSALYLCASRRGLNEKLFFGSGTQLSVL.